This T cell receptor beta chain was captured by sequencing in a study of CD8+CD57+ T cells in acquired aplastic anemia. Patients selected for sequencing had displayed CD8+CD57+ cell expansion by flow cytometry. Patients, without exception, had severe acquired aplastic anemia. There was no therapy given to any patient before the blood sampling took place. Investigators profiled TCR beta VDJ and CDR3 from genomic DNA template. TCRdb called the reads again in MiXCR, with one record for every CDR3 protein. The table includes about 200,000 distinct CDR3 sequences, 65% detected once. Germline V lookup: CDR1 SEHNR, CDR2 FQNEAQ (reference sequence). The V gene lost 5 bases and the J gene lost 7 bases, with 14 bases spanning the gap. The CDR3 length is 13 residues. Remarks on this clonotype: Antigen specificity is unknown.

The study, taken as a whole, reports: Between patients and controls, about 30 CD8+ CDR3 sequences were found in common. Patients did not significantly differ from controls in CD8+ Simpson's diversity.

The J gene is TRBJ1-2, the V gene TRBV7-9; no firm D call. Sequenced input: sorted CD4+, CD8+, or CD8+CD57+ T cells (not recorded which) from PBMCs. The origin of this receptor is a human donor with aplastic anemia. CDR3 in amino acids: CASSGLREFGYTF. The CDR3 DNA reads TGTGCCAGCAGCGGCCTGCGGGAATTTGGCTACACCTTC.